Sequencing of this T cell receptor beta chain was carried out in a study of CD8+ T cells in alopecia areata. Study-wide findings and caveats: On tofacitinib, scalp and blood still held many of the expanded lesional clones.

The germline V gene has CDR1 SGHNT and CDR2 YYREEE (reference sequence). The CDR3 has 13 amino acids. Germline trimming cut 2 bases from V and 6 bases from J; bases unmatched to any gene: 1. Extracted RNA was reverse transcribed, and the resulting cDNA served as sequencing template. Sequencing used immunoSEQ multiplex PCR; TCRdb keeps in-frame clones, though not all of them. This sample has about 210,000 clones, with 50% to 75% found just once. Treatment here: oral pan-JAK inhibitor, 5-10 mg twice daily. The researchers isolated CD4+ and CD8+ T cells from PBMCs by sorting. On this clone: What it binds is unknown.

The sequencing here drew on CD4+ T cells sorted from blood, taken at week 4, from a patient treated with tofacitinib. The sequence was obtained from a human donor with alopecia areata. The gene calls are TRBV5-4 and TRBJ2-3, with TRBD1 matching 9 bases. In DNA, the CDR3 is TGTGCCAGCAGCTTCGACAGGGGGGATACGCAGTATTTT. This translates into CASSFDRGDTQYF.